These T cell receptor beta chains were read from a single sample in a study of T cells in Graves' hyperthyroidism and ophthalmopathy. TCRdb independently ran MiXCR on the multiplex PCR reads; one entry per CDR3 protein. This sample has around 600,000 distinct CDR3 sequences, with 45% found just once. The sequenced material came from peripheral blood or thyroid tissue (not recorded which). The receptors here all came from an adult man with Graves' disease, either hyperthyroidism or ophthalmopathy (not recorded which). CDR3s include the opening cysteine and the closing phenylalanine or tryptophan. A D gene is named only where the DNA matches it firmly. For some rows the clone size is stated as once, few or many, or as a class when expanded; others skip it.

clone_size: many
j_call: TRBJ1-3
d_call: .
v_call: TRBV7-2
cdr3_aa: CASSLEGVGNTIYF
cdr3_nt: TGTGCCAGCAGCTTAGAAGGCGTCGGAAACACCATATATTTT

clone_size: .
j_call: TRBJ1-2
d_call: .
v_call: TRBV20-1
cdr3_aa: CSARPDLYGYTF
cdr3_nt: TGCAGTGCGCGACCGGACCTGTATGGCTACACCTTC

clone_size: .
j_call: TRBJ1-1
d_call: .
v_call: TRBV29-1
cdr3_aa: CSLVGRQTEAFF
cdr3_nt: TGCAGCTTAGTAGGCAGGCAGACTGAAGCTTTCTTT

clone_size: few
j_call: TRBJ2-6
d_call: .
v_call: TRBV10-2
cdr3_aa: CASSDQAGANVLTF
cdr3_nt: TGCGCCAGCAGTGACCAGGCTGGGGCCAACGTCCTGACTTTC

clone_size: .
j_call: TRBJ1-5
d_call: TRBD1
v_call: TRBV7-6
cdr3_aa: CASNTAGGGFGNQPQHF
cdr3_nt: TGTGCCAGCAATACGGCAGGGGGCGGCTTCGGCAATCAGCCCCAGCATTTT

clone_size: many
j_call: TRBJ1-2
d_call: .
v_call: TRBV24-1
cdr3_aa: CATSEGSGYGYTF
cdr3_nt: TGTGCCACCAGTGAGGGCAGCGGCTATGGCTACACCTTC

clone_size: .
j_call: TRBJ1-4
d_call: .
v_call: TRBV7-9
cdr3_aa: CASSFGQEGKLFF
cdr3_nt: TGTGCCAGCAGCTTTGGTCAGGAAGGGAAACTGTTTTTT

clone_size: few
j_call: TRBJ1-5
d_call: .
v_call: TRBV7-2
cdr3_aa: CASSLLGYNQPQHF
cdr3_nt: TGTGCCAGCAGCTTATTGGGGTACAATCAGCCCCAGCATTTT

clone_size: .
j_call: TRBJ2-5
d_call: .
v_call: TRBV19
cdr3_aa: CASRERAVQETQYF
cdr3_nt: TGTGCCAGTAGGGAGAGAGCGGTCCAAGAGACCCAGTACTTC

clone_size: many
j_call: TRBJ1-1
d_call: .
v_call: TRBV5-1
cdr3_aa: CASSLMGVDTEAFF
cdr3_nt: TGCGCCAGCAGCTTGATGGGGGTAGACACTGAAGCTTTCTTT

clone_size: many
j_call: TRBJ2-5
d_call: .
v_call: TRBV12-3/TRBV12-4
cdr3_aa: CASSLLFGRAQETQYF
cdr3_nt: TGTGCCAGCAGTTTACTGTTCGGCAGGGCGCAAGAGACCCAGTACTTC

clone_size: .
j_call: TRBJ2-7
d_call: TRBD2
v_call: TRBV19
cdr3_aa: CASSVTTSGYYEQYF
cdr3_nt: TGTGCCAGTAGTGTAACGACTAGCGGCTACTACGAGCAGTACTTC

clone_size: many
j_call: TRBJ2-7
d_call: .
v_call: TRBV29-1
cdr3_aa: CSVGGPTGGYEQYF
cdr3_nt: TGCAGCGTTGGGGGACCCACCGGTGGTTACGAGCAGTACTTC

clone_size: .
j_call: TRBJ1-6
d_call: .
v_call: TRBV15
cdr3_aa: CATSRDRAQNSPLHF
cdr3_nt: TGTGCCACCAGCAGAGACCGGGCCCAGAATTCACCCCTCCACTTT

clone_size: many
j_call: TRBJ1-1
d_call: .
v_call: TRBV10-3
cdr3_aa: CAILGERNTEAFF
cdr3_nt: TGTGCCATCCTCGGGGAGAGGAACACTGAAGCTTTCTTT

clone_size: .
j_call: TRBJ1-2
d_call: .
v_call: TRBV19
cdr3_aa: CASSIGAGADRYGYTF
cdr3_nt: TGTGCCAGTAGTATTGGTGCAGGGGCGGATCGGTATGGCTACACCTTC

clone_size: .
j_call: TRBJ1-3
d_call: TRBD1
v_call: TRBV7-3
cdr3_aa: CAREPQGAPGNTIYF
cdr3_nt: TGTGCTAGAGAACCACAGGGGGCACCTGGAAACACCATATATTTT

clone_size: .
j_call: TRBJ1-1
d_call: TRBD1
v_call: TRBV20-1
cdr3_aa: CSARETGGPTEAFF
cdr3_nt: TGCAGTGCTAGAGAGACAGGGGGCCCCACTGAAGCTTTCTTT

clone_size: many
j_call: TRBJ1-2
d_call: .
v_call: TRBV19
cdr3_aa: CASRFSGEGYTF
cdr3_nt: TGTGCCAGTAGATTCTCAGGAGAAGGCTACACCTTC

clone_size: many
j_call: TRBJ1-2
d_call: .
v_call: TRBV29-1
cdr3_aa: CSVWGGYGYTF
cdr3_nt: TGCAGCGTTTGGGGTGGATATGGCTACACCTTC

clone_size: .
j_call: TRBJ1-1
d_call: .
v_call: TRBV19
cdr3_aa: CASSLVGGRDTEAFF
cdr3_nt: TGTGCCAGTAGTCTGGTTGGGGGACGGGACACTGAAGCTTTCTTT

clone_size: .
j_call: TRBJ2-7
d_call: .
v_call: TRBV20-1
cdr3_aa: CSEIRGGYEQYF
cdr3_nt: TGCAGTGAGATAAGGGGTGGATACGAGCAGTACTTC

clone_size: .
j_call: TRBJ1-5
d_call: TRBD1
v_call: TRBV24-1
cdr3_aa: CATSDAGTANQPQHF
cdr3_nt: TGTGCCACCAGTGACGCCGGGACAGCAAATCAGCCCCAGCATTTT

clone_size: many
j_call: TRBJ2-7
d_call: .
v_call: TRBV25-1
cdr3_aa: CASRDNRVYYYEQYF
cdr3_nt: TGTGCCAGCAGAGATAACAGGGTCTACTACTACGAGCAGTACTTC

clone_size: few
j_call: TRBJ1-1
d_call: .
v_call: TRBV5-1
cdr3_aa: CASSLDHGVNTEAFF
cdr3_nt: TGCGCCAGCAGCTTGGACCACGGGGTGAACACTGAAGCTTTCTTT

clone_size: .
j_call: TRBJ2-7
d_call: .
v_call: TRBV14
cdr3_aa: CASSFMGDYEQYF
cdr3_nt: TGTGCCAGCAGTTTTATGGGGGACTACGAGCAGTACTTC

clone_size: many
j_call: TRBJ1-5
d_call: TRBD1
v_call: TRBV7-9
cdr3_aa: CASSGGQGGNQPQHF
cdr3_nt: TGTGCCAGCAGCGGGGGACAGGGAGGCAATCAGCCCCAGCATTTT

clone_size: .
j_call: TRBJ2-5
d_call: TRBD2
v_call: TRBV20-1
cdr3_aa: CSARAFGLAGGKEETQYF
cdr3_nt: TGCAGTGCTAGAGCTTTCGGACTAGCGGGGGGAAAAGAAGAGACCCAGTACTTC

clone_size: few
j_call: TRBJ2-7
d_call: .
v_call: TRBV6-5
cdr3_aa: CASSYSRGGTYEQYF
cdr3_nt: TGTGCCAGCAGTTACTCTCGCGGAGGAACCTACGAGCAGTACTTC

clone_size: .
j_call: TRBJ1-4
d_call: .
v_call: TRBV20-1
cdr3_aa: CSASVDRNEKLFF
cdr3_nt: TGCAGTGCTAGCGTAGACAGGAATGAAAAACTGTTTTTT

clone_size: many
j_call: TRBJ1-1
d_call: .
v_call: TRBV5-8
cdr3_aa: CASSQGQPEAFF
cdr3_nt: TGTGCCAGCAGCCAAGGACAGCCTGAGGCTTTCTTT

clone_size: many
j_call: TRBJ1-3
d_call: .
v_call: TRBV2
cdr3_aa: CASSDVLQGFRNTIYF
cdr3_nt: TGTGCCAGCAGTGATGTTTTGCAGGGCTTTCGGAACACCATATATTTT

clone_size: .
j_call: TRBJ1-4
d_call: TRBD1
v_call: TRBV29-1
cdr3_aa: CSPTGVREKLFF
cdr3_nt: TGCAGCCCGACAGGGGTACGAGAAAAACTGTTTTTT

clone_size: .
j_call: TRBJ1-1
d_call: .
v_call: TRBV25-1
cdr3_aa: CASTFRENTEAFF
cdr3_nt: TGTGCCAGCACCTTCAGGGAGAACACTGAAGCTTTCTTT

clone_size: .
j_call: TRBJ1-2
d_call: .
v_call: TRBV5-1
cdr3_aa: CASSWDGGYGYTF
cdr3_nt: TGCGCCAGCAGCTGGGACGGCGGATATGGCTACACCTTC

clone_size: once
j_call: TRBJ1-5
d_call: .
v_call: TRBV19
cdr3_aa: CASSGQLFNQPQHF
cdr3_nt: TGTGCCAGTAGTGGACAGCTATTTAATCAGCCCCAGCATTTT

clone_size: .
j_call: TRBJ1-6
d_call: .
v_call: TRBV29-1
cdr3_aa: CSVAEGGRDIAPLHF
cdr3_nt: TGCAGCGTTGCAGAAGGTGGGCGGGATATAGCACCCCTCCACTTT

clone_size: .
j_call: TRBJ1-2
d_call: TRBD1
v_call: TRBV10-2
cdr3_aa: CACSLGTAYGYTF
cdr3_nt: TGTGCCTGCAGCCTCGGGACAGCCTATGGCTACACCTTC

clone_size: .
j_call: TRBJ2-2
d_call: TRBD2
v_call: TRBV4-1
cdr3_aa: CASSQDGLENTGELFF
cdr3_nt: TGCGCCAGCAGCCAAGATGGACTAGAGAACACCGGGGAGCTGTTTTTT

clone_size: few
j_call: TRBJ2-5
d_call: .
v_call: TRBV20-1
cdr3_aa: CSARDLVRGTEETQYF
cdr3_nt: TGCAGTGCTAGAGATCTGGTACGCGGGACCGAAGAGACCCAGTACTTC

clone_size: .
j_call: TRBJ1-1
d_call: TRBD1
v_call: TRBV7-3
cdr3_aa: CASSLSGTVLAMNTEAFF
cdr3_nt: TGTGCCAGCAGCTTAAGCGGGACAGTCCTGGCTATGAACACTGAAGCTTTCTTT

clone_size: few
j_call: TRBJ2-5
d_call: TRBD1
v_call: TRBV20-1
cdr3_aa: CSARVTETGGRETQYF
cdr3_nt: TGCAGTGCTAGAGTAACCGAGACAGGGGGCCGAGAGACCCAGTACTTC

clone_size: .
j_call: TRBJ1-1
d_call: TRBD1
v_call: TRBV7-6
cdr3_aa: CASSLAHRGNTEAFF
cdr3_nt: TGTGCCAGCAGCTTAGCACACAGGGGGAACACTGAAGCTTTCTTT

clone_size: .
j_call: TRBJ1-4
d_call: TRBD1
v_call: TRBV29-1
cdr3_aa: CSVRTGVVEKPFF
cdr3_nt: TGCAGCGTTCGAACAGGGGTCGTTGAAAAACCGTTTTTT

clone_size: many
j_call: TRBJ1-2
d_call: .
v_call: TRBV2
cdr3_aa: CASFGGRLHGYTF
cdr3_nt: TGTGCCAGCTTCGGAGGTCGCCTCCATGGCTACACCTTC

clone_size: .
j_call: TRBJ2-7
d_call: .
v_call: TRBV9
cdr3_aa: CASSQELARPSEQYF
cdr3_nt: TGTGCCAGCAGCCAAGAACTAGCACGACCCTCCGAGCAGTACTTC

clone_size: many
j_call: TRBJ1-3
d_call: .
v_call: TRBV7-2
cdr3_aa: CASSLGGGDTIYF
cdr3_nt: TGTGCCAGCAGCTTAGGTGGAGGAGACACCATATATTTT

clone_size: .
j_call: TRBJ2-7
d_call: TRBD1
v_call: TRBV20-1
cdr3_aa: CSAPAVGQGSYEQYF
cdr3_nt: TGCAGTGCCCCTGCTGTGGGACAGGGTAGCTACGAGCAGTACTTC

clone_size: .
j_call: TRBJ2-7
d_call: .
v_call: TRBV25-1
cdr3_aa: CASTDRAGGREQYF
cdr3_nt: TGTGCCAGCACTGACAGGGCGGGAGGACGCGAGCAGTACTTC